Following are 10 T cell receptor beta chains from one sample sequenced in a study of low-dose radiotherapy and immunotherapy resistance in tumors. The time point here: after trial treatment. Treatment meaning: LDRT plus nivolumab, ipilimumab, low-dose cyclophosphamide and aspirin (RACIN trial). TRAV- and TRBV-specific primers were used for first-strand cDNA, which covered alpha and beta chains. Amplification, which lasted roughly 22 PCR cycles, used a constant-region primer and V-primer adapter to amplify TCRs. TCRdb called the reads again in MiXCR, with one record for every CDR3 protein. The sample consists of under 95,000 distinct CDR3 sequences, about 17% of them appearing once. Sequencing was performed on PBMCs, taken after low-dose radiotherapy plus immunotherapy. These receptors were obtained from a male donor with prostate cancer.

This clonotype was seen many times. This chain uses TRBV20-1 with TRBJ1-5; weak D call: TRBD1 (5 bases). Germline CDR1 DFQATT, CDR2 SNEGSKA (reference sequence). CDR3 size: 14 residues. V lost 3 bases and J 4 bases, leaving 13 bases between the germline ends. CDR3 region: CSARRRRENQPQHF. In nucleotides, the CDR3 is TGCAGTGCTAGGAGGCGCAGGGAAAATCAGCCCCAGCATTTT.

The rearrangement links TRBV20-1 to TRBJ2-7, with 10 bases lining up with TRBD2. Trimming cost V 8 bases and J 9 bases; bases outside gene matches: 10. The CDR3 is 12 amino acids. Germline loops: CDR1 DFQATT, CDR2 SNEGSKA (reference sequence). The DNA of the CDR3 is TGCAGTTCTGCTAGCGGGGGACGTGGGCAGTACTTC. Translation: CSSASGGRGQYF.

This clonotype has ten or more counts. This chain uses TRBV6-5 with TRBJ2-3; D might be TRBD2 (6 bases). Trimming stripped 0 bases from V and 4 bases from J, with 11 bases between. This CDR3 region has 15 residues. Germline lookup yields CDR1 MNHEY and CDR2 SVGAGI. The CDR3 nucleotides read TGTGCCAGCAGTTACTCGAGACAGCGGGCAGATACGCAGTATTTT. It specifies CASSYSRQRADTQYF.

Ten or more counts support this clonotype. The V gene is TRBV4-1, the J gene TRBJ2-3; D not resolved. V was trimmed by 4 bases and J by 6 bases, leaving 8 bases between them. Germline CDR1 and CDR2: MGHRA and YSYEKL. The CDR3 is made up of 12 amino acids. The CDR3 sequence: CASSPPSDTQYF. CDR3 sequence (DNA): TGCGCCAGCAGCCCGCCCTCGGATACGCAGTATTTT.

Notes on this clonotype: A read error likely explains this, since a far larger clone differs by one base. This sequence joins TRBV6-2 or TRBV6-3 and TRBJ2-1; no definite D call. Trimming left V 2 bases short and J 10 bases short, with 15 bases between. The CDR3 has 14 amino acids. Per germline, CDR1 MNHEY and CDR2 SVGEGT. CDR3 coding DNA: TGTGCCAGCAGTTACGGGGTTACCTACTACGAGCAGTTCTTC. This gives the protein CASSYGVTYYEQFF.

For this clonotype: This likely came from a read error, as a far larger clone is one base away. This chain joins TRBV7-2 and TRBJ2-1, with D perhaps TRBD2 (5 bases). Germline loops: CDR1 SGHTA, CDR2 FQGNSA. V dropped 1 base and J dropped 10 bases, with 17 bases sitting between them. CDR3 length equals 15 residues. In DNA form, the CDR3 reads TGTGCCAGCAGCTTAGGGACGGGAAGCTCCTACGAGCAGTTCTTC. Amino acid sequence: CASSLGTGSSYEQFF.

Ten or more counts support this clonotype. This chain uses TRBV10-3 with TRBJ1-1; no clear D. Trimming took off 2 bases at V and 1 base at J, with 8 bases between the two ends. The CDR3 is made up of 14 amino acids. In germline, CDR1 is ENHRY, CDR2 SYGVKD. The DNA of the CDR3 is TGTGCCATCAGTGAGGTTCTTGGGAACACTGAAGCTTTCTTT. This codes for CAISEVLGNTEAFF.

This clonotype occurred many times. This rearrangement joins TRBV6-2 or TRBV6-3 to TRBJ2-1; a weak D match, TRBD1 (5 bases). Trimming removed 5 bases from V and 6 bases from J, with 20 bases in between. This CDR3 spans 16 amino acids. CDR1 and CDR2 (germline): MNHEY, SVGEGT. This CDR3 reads CASSRSDSLGVNEQFF. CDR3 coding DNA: TGTGCCAGCAGTCGGTCTGACTCCCTAGGGGTCAATGAGCAGTTCTTC.

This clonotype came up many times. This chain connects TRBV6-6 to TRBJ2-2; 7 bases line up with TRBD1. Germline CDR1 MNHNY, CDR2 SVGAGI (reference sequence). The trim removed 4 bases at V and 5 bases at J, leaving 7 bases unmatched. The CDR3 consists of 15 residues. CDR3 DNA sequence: TGTGCCAGCAGTTTAGACAGGGTACGAACCGGGGAGCTGTTTTTT. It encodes CASSLDRVRTGELFF.

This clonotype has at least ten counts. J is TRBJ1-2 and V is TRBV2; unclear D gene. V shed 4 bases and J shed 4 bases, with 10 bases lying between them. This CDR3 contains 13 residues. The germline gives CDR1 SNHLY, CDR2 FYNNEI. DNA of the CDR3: TGTGCCAGCAGTGTAGAGGGTCTCTATGGCTACACCTTC. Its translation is CASSVEGLYGYTF.